This T cell receptor (beta chain) is from a study of blood T cell repertoires in COVID-19. Background on the study: COVID-19 samples from acute and convalescent phases originated in the United States, Italy and Spain. T cells, B-cell-depleted T cells, or PBMCs provided the cDNA or gDNA that served as material.

Study processing details: For nucleated cells, counts were estimated from reference gene primer amplification. The table came from immunoSEQ multiplex PCR; TCRdb's copy has only in-frame clones and leaves some out. The DNA gave D and trimming, while V, J and clone size come from that table. The sample consists of 130,000 to 150,000 clones, approximately 80% of them appearing once. This clonotype was sampled from a man in his sixties with active or convalescent COVID-19. Source material: peripheral blood.

CDR3 region: CASSYGSGYNEKLFF. The CDR3 DNA reads as TGTGCCAGCAGTTACGGGTCAGGCTATAATGAAAAACTGTTTTTT. The chain uses TRBV6-5 and TRBJ1-4; D remains ambiguous. Between the trimmed V and J ends, which lost 2 bases and 4 bases, there was a span of 11 bases. This CDR3 region has 15 residues. The germline gives CDR1 MNHEY, CDR2 SVGAGI.